These 9 T cell receptor beta chains were all obtained from the same sample, sequenced in a study of blood T cell repertoires in COVID-19. The repertoire was sequenced with immunoSEQ multiplex PCR; TCRdb's copy has only in-frame clones and lacks some. Among about 150,000 clones listed, approximately 73% were seen once. Sequenced: peripheral blood. The origin of the receptors is a woman of 80 years or more with acute or convalescent COVID-19.

This clone was observed once. The rearrangement joins TRBV25-1 to TRBJ1-4; D remains unclear. The CDR3 spans 16 residues. Trimming removed 5 bases from V and 7 bases from J, with 20 bases in between. Germline CDR1 and CDR2: MGHDK and SYGVNS. As DNA, the CDR3 is TGTGCCAGCAGTCAGGTTCCGGAACCCTCTACTGAAAAACTGTTTTTT. The encoded protein is CASSQVPEPSTEKLFF.

The chain recombines TRBV5-5 with TRBJ1-1; weak D call: TRBD1 (5 bases). The V gene's germline CDR1 is SGHKS and CDR2 YYEKEE (reference sequence). This CDR3 has 11 amino acids. The V and J ends lost 4 bases and 8 bases respectively, with 9 bases between them. The CDR3 bases are TGTGCCAGCAGCCAGACAGCGGAAGCTTTCTTT. Protein: CASSQTAEAFF.

V usage is TRBV28 and J usage is TRBJ1-2; possibly TRBD1 for D (5 bases). Germline CDR1 reads MDHEN; CDR2 reads SYDVKM. The CDR3 covers 16 residues. Trimming left V 6 bases short and J 2 bases short, with 19 bases between. CDR3 DNA sequence: TGTGCCAGCAGCCTCCCCCGTGGGGGGGTAAACTATGGCTACACCTTC. Protein sequence: CASSLPRGGVNYGYTF.

The CDR3 is CASSDRTAGNTIYF. In DNA, the CDR3 is TGTGCCAGCAGTGACAGGACAGCTGGAAACACCATATATTTT. The rearrangement uses TRBV2 and TRBJ1-3, with TRBD1 as a possible D gene (6 bases). Trimming cost V 3 bases and J 2 bases, with 8 bases left between them. Germline CDR1 and CDR2: SNHLY and FYNNEI. This CDR3 region has 14 residues.

V gene TRBV4-2 combines with J gene TRBJ1-4; D is perhaps TRBD1 (6 bases). The V gene lost 1 base and the J gene lost 6 bases, with 15 bases spanning the gap. CDR1 and CDR2 (germline): LGHNA, YNFKEQ. The CDR3 totals 16 residues. The CDR3 DNA sequence: TGTGCCAGCAGCCAAGGTATCAGGGGTGTGGATGAAAAACTGTTTTTT. Protein: CASSQGIRGVDEKLFF.

V and J are TRBV18 and TRBJ2-3, with 7 bases fitting TRBD2. V trimming: 3 bases; J trimming: 0 bases; junction bases outside the gene matches: 3. The CDR3 consists of 15 residues. In germline, CDR1 is KGHSH, CDR2 LQKENI. DNA for the CDR3: TGTGCCAGCTCACCCCAGCGGGGAAGCACAGATACGCAGTATTTT. It is translated as CASSPQRGSTDTQYF.

This clone was observed a few times. The chain combines TRBV27 with TRBJ1-1, with D maybe TRBD1 (5 bases). CDR1 MNHEY and CDR2 SMNVEV come from the germline V gene (reference sequence). This CDR3 spans 15 amino acids. Trimming shortened V by 8 bases and J by 1 base, and 17 bases separated the two germline ends. This CDR3 reads CASQFWAGENTEAFF. For the CDR3, the DNA is TGTGCCAGCCAATTCTGGGCGGGGGAGAACACTGAAGCTTTCTTT.

The V gene is TRBV7-6, the J gene TRBJ2-7; possible D gene TRBD2, 6 bases. Deletions cut 5 bases from V and 0 bases from J, with 14 bases between. Germline CDR1 is SGHVS and CDR2 is FNYEAQ. The CDR3 loop spans 15 amino acids. This chain's CDR3 is CASSGGTASSYEQYF. CDR3 bases: TGTGCCAGCAGCGGAGGGACGGCGAGCTCCTACGAGCAGTACTTC.

This chain joins TRBV27 and TRBJ1-1; possibly TRBD1 for D (6 bases). The germline CDR1 and CDR2 sequences are MNHEY and SMNVEV (reference sequence). The CDR3 is 14 amino acids. Trimming shortened V by 2 bases and J by 4 bases, and 11 bases separated the two germline ends. The CDR3 region is CASSLGGYGTEAFF. For the CDR3, the DNA is TGTGCCAGCAGTTTAGGGGGCTATGGCACTGAAGCTTTCTTT.